This T cell receptor beta chain was documented in a study of cytomegalovirus exposure and HLA in healthy donors. V lost 5 bases and J 0 bases, leaving 16 bases between the germline ends. Germline V gives CDR1 LNHNV, CDR2 YYDKDF (reference sequence). CDR3 length: 16 residues. The study sampled nominally healthy donors, though unrecorded immune exposures were likely. As to this clone: Its cognate antigen is unknown.

General study results and limits: Earlier analysis looked at TCR beta V segments, and most were productive about 90% or about 30% of the time. TRBV6-2, TRBV6-3 and some other V segments were excluded as indistinguishable.

PCR involved 60 Vbeta and 13 Jbeta primers. Clones were read by immunoSEQ multiplex PCR, and TCRdb kept only the in-frame ones, dropping some. The sample lists 170,000 or so clones, approximately 84% occurring once. The V and J genes are TRBV15 and TRBJ1-1, with D possibly matching TRBD1 (5 bases). The receptor's source is a boy aged 2 to 9 in good health and CMV-seronegative. What was sequenced was PBMCs. The CDR3 loop reads CATSLGVWQMNTEAFF. CDR3 coding DNA: TGTGCCACCAGCCTAGGGGTGTGGCAGATGAACACTGAAGCTTTCTTT.